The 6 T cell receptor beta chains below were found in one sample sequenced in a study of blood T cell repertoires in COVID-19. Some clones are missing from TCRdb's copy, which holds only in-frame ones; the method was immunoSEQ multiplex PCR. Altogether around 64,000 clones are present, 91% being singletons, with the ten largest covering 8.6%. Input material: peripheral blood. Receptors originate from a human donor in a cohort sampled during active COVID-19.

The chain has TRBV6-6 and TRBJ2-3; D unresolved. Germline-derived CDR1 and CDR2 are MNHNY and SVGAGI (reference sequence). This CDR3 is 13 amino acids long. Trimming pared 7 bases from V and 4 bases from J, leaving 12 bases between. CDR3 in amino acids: CASIEQRSDTQYF. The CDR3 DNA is TGTGCCAGCATAGAACAGAGATCAGATACGCAGTATTTT.

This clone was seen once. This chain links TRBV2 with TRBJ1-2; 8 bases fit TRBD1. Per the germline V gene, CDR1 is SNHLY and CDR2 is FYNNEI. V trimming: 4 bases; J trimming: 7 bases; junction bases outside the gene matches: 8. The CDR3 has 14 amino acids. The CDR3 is CASSVSQGAPGYTF. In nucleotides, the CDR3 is TGTGCCAGCAGTGTCTCTCAGGGGGCGCCTGGCTACACCTTC.

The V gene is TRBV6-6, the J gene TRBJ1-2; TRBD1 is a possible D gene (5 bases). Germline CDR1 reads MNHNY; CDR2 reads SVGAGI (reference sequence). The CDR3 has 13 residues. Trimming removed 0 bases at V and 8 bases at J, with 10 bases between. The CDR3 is CASSYSAGTGYTF. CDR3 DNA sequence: TGTGCCAGCAGTTACTCGGCGGGGACCGGCTACACCTTC.

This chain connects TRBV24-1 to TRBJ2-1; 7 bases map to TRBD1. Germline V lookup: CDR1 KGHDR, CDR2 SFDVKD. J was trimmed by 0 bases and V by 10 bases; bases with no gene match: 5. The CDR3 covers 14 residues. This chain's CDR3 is CATERDSSYNEQFF. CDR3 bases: TGTGCCACTGAACGGGACAGCTCCTACAATGAGCAGTTCTTC.

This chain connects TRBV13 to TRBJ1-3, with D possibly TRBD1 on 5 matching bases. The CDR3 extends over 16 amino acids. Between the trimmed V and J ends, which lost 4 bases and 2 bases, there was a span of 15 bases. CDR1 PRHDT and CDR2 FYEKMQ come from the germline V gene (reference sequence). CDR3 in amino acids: CASSSYQGGAGNTIYF. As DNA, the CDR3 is TGTGCCAGCAGCTCCTACCAGGGTGGCGCTGGAAACACCATATATTTT.

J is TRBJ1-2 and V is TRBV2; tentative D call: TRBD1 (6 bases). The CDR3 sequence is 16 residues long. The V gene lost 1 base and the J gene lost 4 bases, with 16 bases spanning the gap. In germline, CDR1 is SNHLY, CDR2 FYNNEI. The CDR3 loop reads CASSEEGIQGIYGYTF. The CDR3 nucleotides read TGTGCCAGCAGTGAAGAAGGGATCCAGGGGATCTATGGCTACACCTTC.